Following are 29 T cell receptor beta chains from one sample sequenced in a study of blood T cell repertoires in COVID-19. Libraries were prepared by immunoSEQ multiplex PCR; TCRdb keeps only in-frame clonotypes and omits some of them. This sample yields about 210,000 clones, of which around 83% are seen a single time; about 8.1% belongs to the top ten. Input material: peripheral blood. The receptors shown here come from a woman in her fifties or sixties with acute or convalescent COVID-19.

The chain employs TRBV15 and TRBJ1-1; no firm D call. CDR1 and CDR2 (germline): LNHNV, YYDKDF (reference sequence). Trimming cost V 5 bases and J 3 bases, with 19 bases left between them. The CDR3 covers 16 residues. The CDR3 sequence: CATSGRQTLRDTEAFF. As DNA, the CDR3 is TGTGCCACCAGCGGCCGGCAGACACTGAGGGACACTGAAGCTTTCTTT. The whole variable domain, filled in from reference TRBV15 and TRBJ1-1, reads DAMVIQNPRYQVTQFGKPVTLSCSQTLNHNVMYWYQQKSSQAPKLLFHYYDKDFNNEADTPDNFQSRRPNTSFCFLDIRSPGLGDTAMYLCATSGRQTLRDTEAFFGQGTRLTVV.

The rearrangement uses TRBV7-9 and TRBJ2-5; D remains unclear. V shed 5 bases and J shed 5 bases, with 9 bases lying between them. CDR3 size: 12 residues. Germline V gives CDR1 SEHNR, CDR2 FQNEAQ (reference sequence). In nucleotides, the CDR3 is TGTGCCAGCAGCGCCCACGAGGAGACCCAGTACTTC. Translating gives CASSAHEETQYF.

The rearrangement uses TRBV11-2 and TRBJ1-2; 7 bases fit TRBD1. Germline assignment: CDR1 SGHAT and CDR2 FQNNGV. V trimming: 5 bases; J trimming: 3 bases; junction bases outside the gene matches: 9. The CDR3 loop spans 15 amino acids. CDR3 bases: TGTGCCAGCAGCCTCTTATTTGGACAGGACTATGGCTACACCTTC. It specifies CASSLLFGQDYGYTF. The entire variable domain, with the rest obtained from reference TRBV11-2 and TRBJ1-2, is as follows: EAGVAQSPRYKIIEKRQSVAFWCNPISGHATLYWYQQILGQGPKLLIQFQNNGVVDDSQLPKDRFSAERLKGVDSTLKIQPAKLEDSAVYLCASSLLFGQDYGYTFGSGTRLTVV.

The CDR3 reads CASSVGLAGGPGTGELFF. The CDR3, as DNA: TGTGCCAGCAGCGTAGGTCTAGCGGGAGGGCCGGGCACCGGGGAGCTGTTTTTT. This chain uses TRBV9 with TRBJ2-2; 12 bases are a match to TRBD2. The ends lost 0 bases at V and 4 bases at J; junction bases unmatched: 7. Germline CDR1 is SGDLS and CDR2 is YYNGEE. The CDR3 is 18 amino acids.

The chain is built from TRBV5-1 and TRBJ1-4; 7 nucleotides agree with TRBD1. The CDR3 is made up of 17 amino acids. Germline V gene data show CDR1 as SGHRS and CDR2 as YFSETQ. V dropped 4 bases and J dropped 6; count of bases not matched to a gene: 15. This CDR3 is CASSPHNGQEDDEKLFF. The CDR3 DNA reads TGCGCCAGCAGCCCACATAATGGACAGGAGGATGATGAAAAACTGTTTTTT.

The chain employs TRBV19 and TRBJ1-6; 12 bases agree with TRBD1. The CDR3 is 20 amino acids. Losses at the gene ends were 5 bases for V and 4 bases for J; bases not matched to a gene: 15. Germline V gene lookup returns CDR1 LNHDA and CDR2 SQIVND (reference sequence). The CDR3 sequence is CASSPSRWGQGARYNSPLHF. CDR3 coding DNA: TGTGCCAGTAGTCCATCGAGATGGGGACAGGGGGCACGGTATAATTCACCCCTCCACTTT.

V is TRBV15 and J is TRBJ2-7; TRBD1 is a possible D gene (6 bases). Germline CDR1 reads LNHNV; CDR2 reads YYDKDF (reference sequence). CDR3 length equals 15 residues. V gave up 3 bases and J gave up 1 base, with 13 bases separating them. This chain's CDR3 is CATSRSRDTSYEQYF. The CDR3 DNA follows: TGTGCCACCAGCAGGAGTCGGGACACTTCCTACGAGCAGTACTTC.

This clone was observed a single time. This chain connects TRBV2 to TRBJ2-5; 7 nucleotides match TRBD1. Germline V CDR1 and CDR2: SNHLY, FYNNEI. The CDR3 totals 13 residues. With 7 bases clipped from V and 4 bases from J, the junction kept 6 bases outside the gene matches. The CDR3, as DNA: TGTGCCAGCACTTGGAACAGGGGAGAGACCCAGTACTTC. It is translated as CASTWNRGETQYF.

As to this clone: The junction and the germline gene differ at one end; a read error may be behind it. The chain has TRBV7-7 and TRBJ1-2; a weak D match, TRBD1 (5 bases). The germline V gene has CDR1 SSHAT and CDR2 FNYEAQ (reference sequence). The CDR3 has 14 residues. CDR3 DNA sequence: TGTGCTAGCAGCCCCTTTCTCGCAGGGAATGGCTACACCTTC. This sequence encodes CASSPFLAGNGYTF.

The rearrangement joins TRBV5-4 to TRBJ1-2; 8 positions match TRBD1. There are 15 residues in the CDR3. Unmatched junction bases numbered 3, after V lost 0 bases and J lost 2 bases. CDR1 SGHNT and CDR2 YYREEE come from the germline V gene (reference sequence). CDR3 region: CASSLGGQGNYGYTF. CDR3 DNA sequence: TGTGCCAGCAGCTTGGGCGGACAGGGAAACTATGGCTACACCTTC.

This clone showed up many times. The J gene is TRBJ1-6, the V gene TRBV19; D may be TRBD1 (5 bases). Trimming cost V 6 bases and J 7 bases, with 16 bases left between them. The CDR3 is 15 amino acids. Germline V gives CDR1 LNHDA, CDR2 SQIVND (reference sequence). Here the CDR3 DNA reads TGTGCCAGTAGCCTCCAGCCCGGGGGGAATTCACCCCTCCACTTT. Translating gives CASSLQPGGNSPLHF.

V usage is TRBV10-3 and J usage is TRBJ2-5, with TRBD2 matching over 7 bases. With 5 bases clipped from V and 2 bases from J, the junction kept 8 bases outside the gene matches. Per the germline V gene, CDR1 is ENHRY and CDR2 is SYGVKD. This CDR3 has 15 amino acids. CDR3 residues: CAISLTGLPQETQYF. In nucleotides, the CDR3 is TGTGCCATCAGTTTGACGGGACTACCACAAGAGACCCAGTACTTC.

This clone was detected once. The rearrangement uses TRBV30 and TRBJ2-7; TRBD2 might be the D (6 bases). V was shortened by 0 bases and J by 7 bases, with 13 bases between the two germline ends. This CDR3 comprises 13 residues. CDR1 is GTSNPN, CDR2 SVGIG, per germline (reference sequence). CDR3 protein: CAWSVGRLGEQYF. The CDR3 DNA follows: TGTGCCTGGAGTGTAGGGAGGCTCGGGGAGCAGTACTTC.

This clone was recorded once. V usage is TRBV5-1 and J usage is TRBJ2-5, with a weak D call TRBD2 (5 bases). The V gene's germline CDR1 is SGHRS and CDR2 YFSETQ. There are 15 residues in the CDR3. Trimming removed 4 bases at V and 2 bases at J, with 15 bases between. Written as DNA, the CDR3 is TGCGCCAGCAGCAGGCGGGCGGGTTTACAAGAGACCCAGTACTTC. Translating it yields CASSRRAGLQETQYF.

The chain combines TRBV7-3 with TRBJ2-1; D perhaps matches TRBD2 (5 bases). V dropped 5 bases and J dropped 4 bases, with 9 bases sitting between them. CDR1 and CDR2 from the germline V gene are SGHTA and FQGTGA. The CDR3 loop spans 13 amino acids. The CDR3 reads CASSPPGYNEQFF. The DNA of the CDR3 is TGTGCCAGCAGCCCTCCGGGGTACAATGAGCAGTTCTTC.

The V gene is TRBV6-5, the J gene TRBJ1-1; tentative D call: TRBD1 (6 bases). Germline CDR1 and CDR2: MNHEY and SVGAGI. The CDR3 contains 14 residues. Trimming pared 5 bases from V and 0 bases from J, leaving 10 bases between. The CDR3 protein is CASSRDNVNTEAFF. The CDR3 DNA follows: TGTGCCAGCAGTAGGGACAACGTGAACACTGAAGCTTTCTTT.

The chain recombines TRBV28 with TRBJ2-7; 7 bases line up with TRBD2. The length of the CDR3 is 12 residues. V gave up 2 bases and J gave up 6 bases; unmatched junction bases: 1. CDR1 MDHEN and CDR2 SYDVKM come from the germline V gene. The CDR3 nucleotides are TGTGCCAGCAGTTTAGGGGGGGGCGAGCAGTACTTC. Translated, it gives CASSLGGGEQYF.

The rearrangement joins TRBV9 to TRBJ2-5, with 14 bases matching TRBD2. The germline gives CDR1 SGDLS, CDR2 YYNGEE. CDR3 length: 19 residues. The junction had 11 bases not matched to a gene; V was cut back by 3 bases and J by 1 base. CDR3 sequence (DNA): TGTGCCAGCAGCGCCGATCCGGGACTAGCGGGAGTATTCCAAGAGACCCAGTACTTC. It encodes CASSADPGLAGVFQETQYF.

The J gene is TRBJ1-1, the V gene TRBV6-4; no reliable D call. The CDR3 has 15 residues. The V and J ends lost 5 bases and 3 bases respectively, with 16 bases between them. Germline assignment: CDR1 MRHNA and CDR2 SNTAGT. The CDR3 loop is CASSSRRRLYTEAFF. The CDR3 coding sequence is TGTGCCAGCAGTTCCAGGCGCAGGTTGTACACTGAAGCTTTCTTT.

The rearrangement links TRBV6-6 to TRBJ1-4, with D maybe TRBD1 (6 bases). CDR1 is MNHNY, CDR2 SVGAGI, per germline (reference sequence). Trimming left V 6 bases short and J 0 bases short, with 14 bases between. This CDR3 has 16 residues. The CDR3 region is CASRGQGIATNEKLFF. In DNA, the CDR3 is TGTGCCAGCAGAGGTCAGGGGATTGCAACTAATGAAAAACTGTTTTTT.

The chain recombines TRBV5-1 with TRBJ2-2; D is uncertain. The CDR3 extends over 12 amino acids. The V end was cut by 3 bases, the J end by 2 bases, with 2 bases between. The germline V gene has CDR1 SGHRS and CDR2 YFSETQ. This chain's CDR3 is CASSSNTGELFF. The CDR3 nucleotides read TGCGCCAGCAGCTCTAACACCGGGGAGCTGTTTTTT.

This chain connects TRBV19 to TRBJ2-2; 11 bases are a match to TRBD1. This CDR3 comprises 16 residues. V shed 5 bases and J 3 bases; nucleotides not matched to a gene: 5. Germline assignment: CDR1 LNHDA and CDR2 SQIVND (reference sequence). The CDR3: CASSARDRGYTGELFF. The CDR3, as DNA: TGTGCCAGTAGTGCCCGGGACAGGGGGTACACCGGGGAGCTGTTTTTT.

V usage is TRBV6-1 and J usage is TRBJ2-7; 7 nucleotides line up with TRBD1. The CDR3 spans 15 residues. The germline gives CDR1 MNHNS, CDR2 SASEGT. J was trimmed by 3 bases and V by 3 bases; bases with no gene match: 8. The DNA of the CDR3 is TGTGCCAGCAGTGAGGGTGTGAGGGGGCACTACGAGCAGTACTTC. It yields the protein CASSEGVRGHYEQYF.

The chain joins TRBV3-1 (or the pseudogene TRBV3-2) to TRBJ2-3, with a weak D call TRBD2 (6 bases). The CDR3 consists of 13 residues. Germline assignment: CDR1 LGHDT and CDR2 YNNKEL (reference sequence). Trimming stripped 0 bases from V and 8 bases from J, with 9 bases between. The CDR3: CASSQDRRGTQYF. CDR3 nucleotides: TGTGCCAGCAGCCAAGATCGGCGGGGTACGCAGTATTTT.

This clone showed up just a few times. The chain has TRBV5-1 and TRBJ1-1; unclear D gene. Trimming cost V 1 base and J 4 bases, with 8 bases left between them. The CDR3 loop spans 13 amino acids. CDR1 is SGHRS and CDR2 is YFSETQ in the germline V gene. The CDR3 DNA reads TGCGCCAGCAGCTTGCAGGTGAGCACTGAAGCTTTCTTT. This encodes CASSLQVSTEAFF.

The chain combines TRBV30 with TRBJ1-3; 7 bases align to TRBD1. J lost 4 bases, V lost 0 bases, and 6 bases had no gene match. Germline V CDR1 and CDR2: GTSNPN, SVGIG (reference sequence). The CDR3 covers 15 residues. CDR3 in DNA: TGTGCCTGGAGTGTCAGGACAGGCTACGGAAACACCATATATTTT. Translation gives CAWSVRTGYGNTIYF. The whole variable domain, filled in from reference TRBV30 and TRBJ1-3, reads SQTIHQWPATLVQPVGSPLSLECTVEGTSNPNLYWYRQAAGRGLQLLFYSVGIGQISSEVPQNLSASRPQDRQFILSSKKLLLSDSGFYLCAWSVRTGYGNTIYFGEGSWLTVV.

The genes are TRBV14 and TRBJ2-7; D is unresolved. Trimming took 4 bases from V and 0 from J, leaving 7 bases between them. This CDR3 has 13 amino acids. Germline CDR1 and CDR2: SGHDN and FVKESK. The CDR3 here is CASSPPLSYEQYF. The CDR3 DNA is TGTGCCAGCAGCCCCCCTCTCTCCTACGAGCAGTACTTC.

V and J are TRBV2 and TRBJ2-1, with 10 bases matching TRBD2. The CDR3 sequence is 14 residues long. The V gene's germline CDR1 is SNHLY and CDR2 FYNNEI. V was pared by 5 bases and J by 7 bases, with 5 bases of the junction left unmatched. This chain's CDR3 is CASSSSGSGNEQFF. The CDR3 DNA follows: TGTGCCAGCAGTTCTAGCGGGAGCGGGAATGAGCAGTTCTTC. Full variable domain (outside the CDR3, taken from reference TRBV2 and TRBJ2-1): EPEVTQTPSHQVTQMGQEVILRCVPISNHLYFYWYRQILGQKVEFLVSFYNNEISEKSEIFDDQFSVERPDGSNFTLKIRSTKLEDSAMYFCASSSSGSGNEQFFGPGTRLTVL.

The chain recombines TRBV5-1 with TRBJ2-3; 9 positions agree with TRBD2. Trimming took 2 bases from V and 1 from J; bases not matched to a gene: 5. Germline V gene data show CDR1 as SGHRS and CDR2 as YFSETQ. This CDR3 contains 16 residues. CDR3: CASSFFPSGGTDTQYF. The CDR3 region has the DNA TGCGCCAGCAGCTTTTTTCCTAGCGGGGGCACAGATACGCAGTATTTT.